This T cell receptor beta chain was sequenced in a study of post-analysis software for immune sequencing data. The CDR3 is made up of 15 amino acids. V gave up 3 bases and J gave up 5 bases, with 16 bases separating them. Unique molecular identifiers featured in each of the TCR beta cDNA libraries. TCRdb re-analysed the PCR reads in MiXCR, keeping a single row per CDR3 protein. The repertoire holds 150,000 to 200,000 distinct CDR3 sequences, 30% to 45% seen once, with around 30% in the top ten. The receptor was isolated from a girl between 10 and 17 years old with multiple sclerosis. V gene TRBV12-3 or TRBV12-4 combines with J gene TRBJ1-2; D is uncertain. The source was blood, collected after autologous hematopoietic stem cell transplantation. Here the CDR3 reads CASSFGPTSVYGYTF. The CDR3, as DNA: TGTGCCAGCAGTTTTGGCCCCACTTCAGTTTATGGCTACACCTTC.